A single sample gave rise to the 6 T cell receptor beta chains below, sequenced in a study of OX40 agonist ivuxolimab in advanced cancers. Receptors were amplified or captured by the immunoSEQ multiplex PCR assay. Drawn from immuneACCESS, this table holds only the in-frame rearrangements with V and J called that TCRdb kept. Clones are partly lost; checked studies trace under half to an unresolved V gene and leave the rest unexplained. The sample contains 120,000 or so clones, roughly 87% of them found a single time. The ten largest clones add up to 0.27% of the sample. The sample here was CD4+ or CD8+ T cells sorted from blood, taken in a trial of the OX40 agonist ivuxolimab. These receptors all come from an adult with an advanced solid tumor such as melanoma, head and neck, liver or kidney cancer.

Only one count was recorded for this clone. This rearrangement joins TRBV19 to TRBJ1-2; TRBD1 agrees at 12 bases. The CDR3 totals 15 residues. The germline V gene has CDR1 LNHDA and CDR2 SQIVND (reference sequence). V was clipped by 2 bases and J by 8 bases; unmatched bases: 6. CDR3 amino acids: CASSIRGQGAGGYTF. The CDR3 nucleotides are TGTGCCAGTAGTATACGGGGACAGGGGGCCGGCGGCTACACCTTC.

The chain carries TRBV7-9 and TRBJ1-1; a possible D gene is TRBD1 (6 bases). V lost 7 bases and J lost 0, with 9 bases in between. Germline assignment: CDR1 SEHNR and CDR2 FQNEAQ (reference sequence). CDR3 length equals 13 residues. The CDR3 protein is CASMPGVNTEAFF. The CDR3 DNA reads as TGTGCCAGCATGCCAGGGGTGAACACTGAAGCTTTCTTT. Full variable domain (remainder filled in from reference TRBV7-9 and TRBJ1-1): DTGVSQNPRHKITKRGQNVTFRCDPISEHNRLYWYRQTLGQGPEFLTYFQNEAQLEKSRLLSDRFSAERPKGSFSTLEIQRTEQGDSAMYLCASMPGVNTEAFFGQGTRLTVV.

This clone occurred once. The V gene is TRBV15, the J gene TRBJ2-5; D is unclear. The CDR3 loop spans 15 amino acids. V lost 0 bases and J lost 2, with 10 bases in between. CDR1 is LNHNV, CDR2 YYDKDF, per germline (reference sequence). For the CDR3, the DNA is TGTGCCACCAGCAGAGATATTGGGCCGCAAGAGACCCAGTACTTC. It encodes CATSRDIGPQETQYF.

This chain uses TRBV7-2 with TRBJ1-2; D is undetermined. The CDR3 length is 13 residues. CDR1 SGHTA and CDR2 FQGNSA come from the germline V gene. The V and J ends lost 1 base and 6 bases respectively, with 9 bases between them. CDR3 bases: TGTGCCAGCAGCTTAGAGCGGCTGAATGGCTACACCTTC. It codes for CASSLERLNGYTF.

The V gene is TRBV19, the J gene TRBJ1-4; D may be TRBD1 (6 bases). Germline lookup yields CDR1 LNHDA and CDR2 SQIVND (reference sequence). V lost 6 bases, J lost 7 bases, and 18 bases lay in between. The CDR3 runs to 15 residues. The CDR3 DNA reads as TGTGCCAGTAGCCGTCTCGACAAGACAGGTGAAAAACTGTTTTTT. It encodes CASSRLDKTGEKLFF.

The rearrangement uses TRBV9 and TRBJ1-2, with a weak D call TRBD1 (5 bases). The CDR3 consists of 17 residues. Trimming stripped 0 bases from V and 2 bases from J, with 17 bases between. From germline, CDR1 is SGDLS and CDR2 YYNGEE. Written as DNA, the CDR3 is TGTGCCAGCAGCGTAGAGGACACGGCCTCTTTGAACTATGGCTACACCTTC. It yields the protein CASSVEDTASLNYGYTF.